The 15 T cell receptor beta chains below come from one sample, sequenced in a study of cytotoxic CD8 clonotypes in ibrutinib-treated CLL. Assay: immunoSEQ multiplex PCR; the TCRdb copy retains only in-frame clones and omits some. Of 150,000 to 200,000 clones listed, 81% are singletons. Sequences were derived from PBMCs, sampled after 12 months of ibrutinib treatment. These receptors were obtained from a human donor with chronic lymphocytic leukemia.

The V gene is TRBV2, the J gene TRBJ2-7; TRBD1 matches 10 bases. CDR1 and CDR2 from the germline V gene are SNHLY and FYNNEI. The junction had 8 bases not matched to a gene; V was cut back by 7 bases and J by 2 bases. The CDR3 has 15 amino acids. CDR3 DNA sequence: TGTGCCAGCAAATTTTCCGGGACAGGGGCCTACGAGCAGTACTTC. Protein: CASKFSGTGAYEQYF.

The chain recombines TRBV25-1 with TRBJ2-7; either TRBD1 or TRBD2 may fit D (5 bases each). V gave up 3 bases and J gave up 0 bases, with 12 bases separating them. This CDR3 is 15 amino acids long. Germline V CDR1 and CDR2: MGHDK, SYGVNS. The CDR3 region is CASSEPGRGSYEQYF. For the CDR3, the DNA is TGTGCCAGCAGTGAGCCGGGACGTGGCTCCTACGAGCAGTACTTC.

The genes are TRBV18 and TRBJ2-3, with 9 bases that match TRBD1. Germline V lookup: CDR1 KGHSH, CDR2 LQKENI. J was trimmed by 2 bases and V by 5 bases; bases with no gene match: 2. The CDR3 totals 14 residues. The CDR3 reads CASSRTGATDTQYF. CDR3 sequence (DNA): TGTGCCAGCTCAAGGACAGGGGCCACAGATACGCAGTATTTT.

The V and J genes are TRBV28 and TRBJ1-4; perhaps TRBD1 as D (5 bases). Trimming cost V 5 bases and J 4 bases, with 17 bases left between them. Germline-derived CDR1 and CDR2 are MDHEN and SYDVKM. The CDR3 extends over 16 amino acids. The CDR3 DNA reads as TGTGCCAGCAGTAGGCCAAATACAGGACTTAATGAAAAACTGTTTTTT. This translates into CASSRPNTGLNEKLFF.

This clone occurred once. The V call is TRBV6-1, the J call TRBJ2-1; TRBD2 aligns across 12 bases. Germline-derived CDR1 and CDR2 are MNHNS and SASEGT. The V segment lost 7 bases and the J segment 4 bases; nucleotides outside the gene matches: 5. CDR3 length: 15 residues. This CDR3 reads CASILGTSGYNEQFF. The CDR3 bases are TGTGCCAGCATTCTGGGGACTAGCGGGTACAATGAGCAGTTCTTC.

This clone appeared many times. V and J are TRBV2 and TRBJ2-1, with 8 bases aligning to TRBD1. J gave up 0 bases and V 6 bases, and 4 bases lay outside the gene matches. The CDR3 is 15 residues long. From germline, CDR1 is SNHLY and CDR2 FYNNEI. The CDR3 DNA sequence: TGTGCCAGCAGCGCACAGGGGGGCTCCTACAATGAGCAGTTCTTC. This sequence encodes CASSAQGGSYNEQFF.

This clone was counted a few times. The V gene is TRBV2, the J gene TRBJ1-6; TRBD1 aligns across 7 bases. The ends lost 5 bases at V and 7 bases at J; junction bases unmatched: 5. Looked up from germline, CDR1 is SNHLY and CDR2 is FYNNEI. This CDR3 has 14 amino acids. CDR3 in DNA: TGTGCCAGCAGTCGACAGGGAACCAATTCACCCCTCCACTTT. Encoded protein: CASSRQGTNSPLHF.

The chain carries TRBV18 and TRBJ2-7, with 7 bases aligning to TRBD2. Unmatched junction bases numbered 16, after V lost 3 bases and J lost 5 bases. The germline gives CDR1 KGHSH, CDR2 LQKENI. The CDR3 extends over 17 amino acids. The CDR3 protein is CASSPGRRRRERHEQYF. CDR3 sequence (DNA): TGTGCCAGCTCACCCGGGCGGAGAAGGCGGGAGCGGCACGAGCAGTACTTC. Supplemented by reference TRBV18 and TRBJ2-7, the full variable domain reads NAGVMQNPRHLVRRRGQEARLRCSPMKGHSHVYWYRQLPEEGLKFMVYLQKENIIDESGMPKERFSAEFPKEGPSILRIQQVVRGDSAAYFCASSPGRRRRERHEQYFGPGTRLTVT.

The J gene is TRBJ2-7, the V gene TRBV27, with TRBD1 matching 10 bases. The CDR3 length is 15 residues. Germline assignment: CDR1 MNHEY and CDR2 SMNVEV (reference sequence). V trimming: 6 bases; J trimming: 4 bases; junction bases outside the gene matches: 9. The CDR3: CASRYRTGGLYEQYF. In DNA, the CDR3 is TGTGCCAGCAGGTACCGGACAGGGGGTCTTTACGAGCAGTACTTC.

The chain employs TRBV28 and TRBJ1-2; 7 bases map to TRBD1. With 10 bases clipped from V and 8 bases from J, the junction kept 10 bases outside the gene matches. The CDR3 runs to 12 residues. Germline V lookup: CDR1 MDHEN, CDR2 SYDVKM. CDR3 sequence reads: CATGATGEGYTF. In nucleotides, the CDR3 is TGTGCCACGGGGGCAACAGGGGAGGGCTACACCTTC.

The J gene is TRBJ1-5, the V gene TRBV27, with D unresolved. This CDR3 comprises 15 residues. The germline V gene encodes CDR1 MNHEY and CDR2 SMNVEV (reference sequence). V dropped 4 bases and J dropped 0 bases, with 10 bases sitting between them. The CDR3 loop reads CASSSEGYSNQPQHF. The CDR3 nucleotides read TGTGCCAGCAGTTCCGAGGGTTATAGCAATCAGCCCCAGCATTTT.

This clone has just a few counts. V and J are TRBV10-1 and TRBJ1-1, with a weak D call TRBD1 (6 bases). The germline V gene encodes CDR1 WNHNN and CDR2 SYGVQD (reference sequence). The CDR3 is 13 residues long. V lost 3 bases to trimming and J lost 8 bases, with 13 bases between them. For the CDR3, the DNA is TGCGCCAGCAGTGATAGGACAGCCCTGGAAGCTTTCTTT. This translates into CASSDRTALEAFF.

The chain links TRBV19 to TRBJ1-5, with 10 nucleotides matching TRBD1. Trimming removed 7 bases from V and 0 bases from J; junction bases left unmatched: 15. The CDR3 is made up of 19 amino acids. Germline loops: CDR1 LNHDA, CDR2 SQIVND (reference sequence). The CDR3, as DNA: TGTGCCAGTACCTCGAGGGGACAGGGGCGTCGTGGTAGCAATCAGCCCCAGCATTTT. Protein product: CASTSRGQGRRGSNQPQHF.

V gene TRBV5-4 combines with J gene TRBJ2-1, with D maybe TRBD2 (5 bases). The V gene's germline CDR1 is SGHNT and CDR2 YYREEE (reference sequence). The CDR3 is 13 amino acids. V gave up 2 bases and J gave up 7 bases, with 10 bases separating them. The CDR3 region is CASSFGLSNEQFF. CDR3 in DNA: TGTGCCAGCAGCTTCGGACTGTCTAATGAGCAGTTCTTC.

The chain uses TRBV5-1 and TRBJ2-7; 11 nucleotides align to TRBD2. Germline CDR1 reads SGHRS; CDR2 reads YFSETQ. The length of the CDR3 is 17 residues. V trimming: 0 bases; J trimming: 1 base; junction bases outside the gene matches: 6. CDR3 DNA: TGCGCCAGCAGCTTGGAGGTGCTAGCGGGGGGATCCTACGAGCAGTACTTC. It codes for CASSLEVLAGGSYEQYF. The complete variable domain, with remaining parts taken from reference TRBV5-1 and TRBJ2-7, reads KAGVTQTPRYLIKTRGQQVTLSCSPISGHRSVSWYQQTPGQGLQFLFEYFSETQRNKGNFPGRFSGRQFSNSRSEMNVSTLELGDSALYLCASSLEVLAGGSYEQYFGPGTRLTVT.